The 27 T cell receptor beta chains given below trace back to one sample, sequenced in a study of shared clonotypes between healthy human individuals. Only CD45RO-negative cells positively selected for CCR7 counted as naive CD8 cells, so terminally differentiated effector memory CD45RA+ cells were excluded. The method was immunoSEQ multiplex PCR; TCRdb's version includes in-frame clones alone and lacks a portion of them. Among over 2,000,000 clones listed, over 85% were seen once. The specimen sequenced was naive CD8+ T cells from PBMCs. The source of these receptors is a man between 18 and 35 years old in good health. Some clones in this sample may be carry-over from other donors' samples.

The genes are TRBV5-1 and TRBJ2-7, with D uncertain. This CDR3 comprises 14 residues. V was trimmed by 2 bases and J by 2 bases, leaving 11 bases between them. Germline V gene data show CDR1 as SGHRS and CDR2 as YFSETQ. Here the CDR3 DNA reads TGCGCCAGCAGCTTCCTTCTACAGCCCTACGAGCAGTACTTC. This codes for CASSFLLQPYEQYF.

To note about this clone: The same CDR3 also results from other DNA sequences found in this sample. J is TRBJ1-1 and V is TRBV27; 7 bases agree with TRBD1. This CDR3 is 13 amino acids long. Trimming cost V 7 bases and J 4 bases; bases outside gene matches: 6. Looked up from germline, CDR1 is MNHEY and CDR2 is SMNVEV (reference sequence). As DNA, the CDR3 is TGTGCCAGCACGACAGGGCTAGGCACTGAAGCTTTCTTT. It codes for CASTTGLGTEAFF.

The chain joins TRBV4-3 to TRBJ2-1; 13 bases are shared with TRBD2. Per the germline V gene, CDR1 is LGHNA and CDR2 is YSLEER. The ends lost 0 bases at V and 9 bases at J; junction bases unmatched: 5. The CDR3 has 16 residues. The CDR3 sequence: CASSQDGLAGAVEQFF. Written as DNA, the CDR3 is TGCGCCAGCAGCCAAGACGGACTAGCGGGAGCGGTTGAGCAGTTCTTC.

This sequence joins TRBV9 and TRBJ2-2; 9 nucleotides agree with TRBD2. V lost 0 bases to trimming and J lost 5 bases; unmatched junction nucleotides: 5. Per the germline V gene, CDR1 is SGDLS and CDR2 is YYNGEE. The CDR3 consists of 16 residues. The CDR3 protein is CASSVARTSATGELFF. In DNA, the CDR3 is TGTGCCAGCAGCGTAGCGAGGACTAGCGCTACCGGGGAGCTGTTTTTT.

Concerning this clone itself: The sample carries other DNA sequences with the same CDR3. The chain uses TRBV11-2 and TRBJ2-7, with 8 nucleotides matching TRBD2. Germline V CDR1 and CDR2: SGHAT, FQNNGV. V was clipped by 4 bases and J by 0 bases; unmatched bases: 2. This CDR3 comprises 14 residues. For the CDR3, the DNA is TGTGCCAGCAGCTCAACTAGCGGCTCCTACGAGCAGTACTTC. It yields the protein CASSSTSGSYEQYF.

This clone was seen more than once but under ten times. This rearrangement joins TRBV13 to TRBJ2-1, with 10 bases matching TRBD1. The CDR3 is 15 residues long. V trimming: 5 bases; J trimming: 3 bases; junction bases outside the gene matches: 4. CDR1 and CDR2 (germline): PRHDT, FYEKMQ (reference sequence). The CDR3: CASSTRDRGYNEQFF. CDR3 DNA sequence: TGTGCCAGCAGCACCCGGGACAGGGGCTACAATGAGCAGTTCTTC.

About this clone: Additional DNA sequences in this sample encode the identical CDR3. The J gene is TRBJ2-7, the V gene TRBV5-6; 7 bases fit TRBD2. The germline V gene encodes CDR1 SGHDT and CDR2 YYEEEE. The ends lost 3 bases at V and 1 base at J; junction bases unmatched: 1. The CDR3 loop spans 13 amino acids. This CDR3 is CASSWGGSYEQYF. DNA for the CDR3: TGTGCCAGCAGCTGGGGGGGTTCCTACGAGCAGTACTTC. The full variable domain, rest sourced from reference TRBV5-6 and TRBJ2-7, is DAGVTQSPTHLIKTRGQQVTLRCSPKSGHDTVSWYQQALGQGPQFIFQYYEEEERQRGNFPDRFSGHQFPNYSSELNVNALLLGDSALYLCASSWGGSYEQYFGPGTRLTVT.

This chain uses TRBV21-1 with TRBJ1-1. TRBV21-1 is a known pseudogene. The CDR3 has 15 residues. The CDR3 region has the DNA TGTGCCAGCAGTTACCGACCGGGTGGGAACACTGAAGCTTTCTTT. Protein product: CASSYRPGGNTEAFF.

This sequence joins TRBV28 and TRBJ2-1; the D is unclear. CDR1 and CDR2 from the germline V gene are MDHEN and SYDVKM. The CDR3 consists of 14 residues. V shed 1 base and J shed 4 bases, with 8 bases lying between them. CDR3 sequence (DNA): TGTGCCAGCAGTTTATATGGACGATACAATGAGCAGTTCTTC. Residues: CASSLYGRYNEQFF.

V usage is TRBV5-8 and J usage is TRBJ2-1; weak D call: TRBD1 (6 bases). Germline V gives CDR1 SGHTS, CDR2 YDEGEE. This CDR3 comprises 19 residues. Trimming took off 4 bases at V and 2 bases at J, with 25 bases between the two ends. In DNA form, the CDR3 reads TGTGCCAGCAGCCCGAGGGTCCAAGTAACAGGGAAGCCCTACAATGAGCAGTTCTTC. It specifies CASSPRVQVTGKPYNEQFF. The full variable domain, its missing parts supplied by reference TRBV5-8 and TRBJ2-1, is EAGVTQSPTHLIKTRGQQATLRCSPISGHTSVYWYQQALGLGLQFLLWYDEGEERNRGNFPPRFSGRQFPNYSSELNVNALELEDSALYLCASSPRVQVTGKPYNEQFFGPGTRLTVL.

As for this clone: Other DNA sequences in this sample translate to the same CDR3. The chain combines TRBV28 with TRBJ2-7; maybe TRBD1 (6 bases). Looked up from germline, CDR1 is MDHEN and CDR2 is SYDVKM. V was clipped by 8 bases and J by 5 bases, with 19 bases between them. The CDR3 spans 14 residues. CDR3 in DNA: TGTGCCAGCGTAAGACAGAACAGGGCCCACGAGCAGTACTTC. Translated, it gives CASVRQNRAHEQYF.

The V and J genes are TRBV7-9 and TRBJ1-1, with unresolved D. Deletions cut 5 bases from V and 4 bases from J, with 8 bases between. Germline V CDR1 and CDR2: SEHNR, FQNEAQ (reference sequence). The CDR3 contains 12 residues. The CDR3 coding sequence is TGTGCCAGCAGCCGTAAGGCCACTGAAGCTTTCTTT. As protein: CASSRKATEAFF.

Details on this clone: Other DNA sequences in the sample encode the same CDR3. The V call is TRBV11-2, the J call TRBJ2-1, with D possibly TRBD2 on 6 matching bases. The CDR3 covers 12 residues. Trimming stripped 1 base from V and 8 bases from J, with 6 bases between. Germline V gene lookup returns CDR1 SGHAT and CDR2 FQNNGV. The CDR3 DNA sequence: TGTGCCAGCAGCTTAGGGGGGGATGAGCAGTTCTTC. This translates into CASSLGGDEQFF.

The rearrangement uses TRBV13 and TRBJ1-5; D is ambiguous. Germline V CDR1 and CDR2: PRHDT, FYEKMQ (reference sequence). The CDR3 totals 15 residues. Trimming took off 0 bases at V and 0 bases at J, with 6 bases between the two ends. CDR3 amino acids: CASSLGRYSNQPQHF. In DNA, the CDR3 is TGTGCCAGCAGCTTAGGAAGGTATAGCAATCAGCCCCAGCATTTT.

The V and J genes are TRBV7-9 and TRBJ2-1; the match to TRBD2 covers 7 bases. The CDR3 runs 14 residues. Germline trimming cut 3 bases from V and 4 bases from J; bases unmatched to any gene: 3. Germline V gene lookup returns CDR1 SEHNR and CDR2 FQNEAQ (reference sequence). This chain's CDR3 is CASSFLAEYNEQFF. The CDR3 DNA reads TGTGCCAGCAGCTTCCTAGCGGAGTACAATGAGCAGTTCTTC.

The chain has TRBV18 and TRBJ2-7, with a possible D match to TRBD2 (6 bases). Germline lookup yields CDR1 KGHSH and CDR2 LQKENI. The length of the CDR3 is 15 residues. V was shortened by 2 bases and J by 2 bases, with 13 bases between the two germline ends. The CDR3 region is CASSPMSGSTYEQYF. The CDR3 region has the DNA TGTGCCAGCTCACCAATGAGCGGGTCAACCTACGAGCAGTACTTC.

For this clone: This specimen includes other DNA sequences encoding the same CDR3. The chain carries TRBV5-4 and TRBJ2-7, with 13 positions matching TRBD2. V lost 5 bases, J lost 1 base, and 3 bases stayed unmatched. This CDR3 is built from 15 residues. Germline CDR1 is SGHNT and CDR2 is YYREEE (reference sequence). This CDR3 is CASSTSGRASYEQYF. The CDR3 bases are TGTGCCAGCAGTACTAGCGGGAGGGCGTCCTACGAGCAGTACTTC.

In nucleotides, the CDR3 is TGTGCCAGCAGCACCCGGACTAGCGGAGAGTACGAGCAGTACTTC. This sequence encodes CASSTRTSGEYEQYF. The chain recombines TRBV9 with TRBJ2-7; the match to TRBD2 covers 10 bases. Germline CDR1 is SGDLS and CDR2 is YYNGEE. V lost 4 bases, J lost 4 bases, and 8 bases stayed unmatched. There are 15 residues in the CDR3.

V and J are TRBV5-1 and TRBJ2-1, with D possibly TRBD2 on 7 matching bases. Germline V lookup: CDR1 SGHRS, CDR2 YFSETQ. The CDR3 loop spans 19 amino acids. V lost 6 bases, J lost 1 base, and 26 bases lay in between. CDR3 loop: CASTGARWTSAGSYNEQFF. CDR3 coding DNA: TGCGCCAGCACAGGGGCCCGCTGGACTTCAGCGGGGTCCTACAATGAGCAGTTCTTC.

The chain has TRBV11-2 and TRBJ2-7; the match to TRBD2 covers 10 bases. CDR3 length equals 17 residues. The ends lost 0 bases at V and 1 base at J; junction bases unmatched: 6. In germline, CDR1 is SGHAT, CDR2 FQNNGV. CDR3 sequence reads: CASSLDRSSGSSYEQYF. CDR3 nucleotides: TGTGCCAGCAGCTTAGATCGATCTAGCGGGAGTTCCTACGAGCAGTACTTC.

The V call is TRBV4-1, the J call TRBJ1-1; D is undetermined. V lost 1 base to trimming and J lost 2 bases, with 5 bases between them. The CDR3 loop spans 13 amino acids. From germline, CDR1 is MGHRA and CDR2 YSYEKL. For the CDR3, the DNA is TGCGCCAGCAGCCAAGTCCTCAACACTGAAGCTTTCTTT. Translating it yields CASSQVLNTEAFF.

The chain recombines TRBV9 with TRBJ2-3; possibly TRBD1 for D (5 bases). The V and J ends lost 2 bases and 0 bases respectively, with 10 bases between them. The germline V gene encodes CDR1 SGDLS and CDR2 YYNGEE. The CDR3 runs 15 residues. The CDR3 loop is CASSVLDRSTDTQYF. The DNA of the CDR3 is TGTGCCAGCAGCGTCCTTGACAGAAGCACAGATACGCAGTATTTT. The full variable domain, in which reference TRBV9 and TRBJ2-3 provide the parts outside the CDR3, is DSGVTQTPKHLITATGQRVTLRCSPRSGDLSVYWYQQSLDQGLQFLIQYYNGEERAKGNILERFSAQQFPDLHSELNLSSLELGDSALYFCASSVLDRSTDTQYFGPGTRLTVL.

This clone came up once. The rearrangement links TRBV11-2 to TRBJ2-2; 9 bases match TRBD2. This CDR3 comprises 14 residues. The V segment lost 6 bases and the J segment 3 bases; nucleotides outside the gene matches: 2. Germline CDR1 is SGHAT and CDR2 is FQNNGV. Here the CDR3 DNA reads TGTGCCAGCAGAGGGACTAGCCACACCGGGGAGCTGTTTTTT. Translation gives CASRGTSHTGELFF.

The chain has TRBV14 and TRBJ2-2, with D possibly matching TRBD1 (6 bases). This CDR3 is 13 amino acids long. Looked up from germline, CDR1 is SGHDN and CDR2 is FVKESK. V lost 2 bases and J 6 bases, leaving 7 bases between the germline ends. The CDR3 DNA sequence: TGTGCCAGCAGCCAAACAGGGCCCGGGGAGCTGTTTTTT. Translation gives CASSQTGPGELFF.

The V gene is TRBV4-3, the J gene TRBJ2-2; D not resolved. Germline assignment: CDR1 LGHNA and CDR2 YSLEER. Between the trimmed V and J ends, which lost 0 bases and 6 bases, there was a span of 8 bases. This CDR3 contains 14 residues. CDR3: CASSQESQAGELFF. For the CDR3, the DNA is TGCGCCAGCAGCCAAGAATCCCAGGCCGGGGAGCTGTTTTTT.

The chain uses TRBV11-1 and TRBJ1-1, with a tentative D call TRBD1 (5 bases). Germline V gene sequence: CDR1 SGHAT, CDR2 FQDESV (reference sequence). V lost 2 bases to trimming and J lost 6 bases, with 19 bases between them. This CDR3 is built from 16 residues. CDR3: CASSLWRGSPGPEAFF. The CDR3 DNA is TGTGCCAGCAGCTTATGGCGGGGGTCCCCTGGCCCTGAAGCTTTCTTT.

This clone has just one count. The genes are TRBV11-2 and TRBJ2-7; 10 bases agree with TRBD2. The CDR3 has 19 residues. V was pared by 5 bases and J by 4 bases, with 20 bases of the junction left unmatched. Germline V lookup: CDR1 SGHAT, CDR2 FQNNGV. The CDR3 spells CASSRRGELAGDTRYEQYF. The CDR3 DNA is TGTGCCAGCAGCCGCCGGGGGGAGCTAGCGGGAGATACTCGATACGAGCAGTACTTC.